One and the same sample provided the 20 T cell receptor beta chains below, sequenced in a study of human T cells and chemical hapten exposure. Regarding time point: patch test 2, 6 weeks after DPC sensitization. Treatment of the sample: therapeutic diphenylcyclopropenone sensitization with weekly scalp DPC. MiXCR, run by TCRdb on the RACE reads, gives a single entry per CDR3 protein. The table has 330,000 or so distinct CDR3 sequences, just under 6.5% seen once. The starting material was whole blood, obtained in connection with sensitization to the hapten diphenylcyclopropenone (DPC). Receptors were obtained from a woman aged 18-29 years with alopecia areata. Some clones in this sample may be carry-over from other donors' samples.

This chain connects TRBV5-8 to TRBJ2-3; 10 positions agree with TRBD1. Unmatched junction bases numbered 10, after V lost 5 bases and J lost 4 bases. Germline-derived CDR1 and CDR2 are SGHTS and YDEGEE. There are 16 residues in the CDR3. CDR3 in DNA: TGTGCCAGCAGTTCACCGGGACAGGGGTTCGCAGATACGCAGTATTTT. Its translation is CASSSPGQGFADTQYF.

This clonotype was counted only a few times. The CDR3 loop is CATSEWDTGELFF. CDR3 nucleotide sequence: TGTGCCACCAGTGAATGGGACACCGGGGAGCTGTTTTTT. The chain carries TRBV24-1 and TRBJ2-2; D unclear. There are 13 residues in the CDR3. V was cut by 4 bases and J by 3 bases, with 5 bases left in between. CDR1 KGHDR and CDR2 SFDVKD come from the germline V gene.

At least ten counts were recorded for this clonotype. The V gene is TRBV29-1, the J gene TRBJ2-6; no clear D. This CDR3 contains 14 residues. Germline V lookup: CDR1 SQVTM, CDR2 ANQGSEA. Trimming cost V 0 bases and J 2 bases, with 5 bases left between them. CDR3 residues: CSVEDQAGANVLTF. CDR3 in DNA: TGCAGCGTTGAAGACCAAGCTGGGGCCAACGTCCTGACTTTC.

The chain carries TRBV28 and TRBJ1-1; 8 bases line up with TRBD1. CDR1 and CDR2 (germline): MDHEN, SYDVKM. J was trimmed by 1 base and V by 1 base; bases with no gene match: 5. CDR3 length equals 16 residues. CDR3 sequence: CASSLSPGTGNTEAFF. The CDR3 DNA reads as TGTGCCAGCAGTTTATCCCCCGGGACAGGGAACACTGAAGCTTTCTTT.

This clonotype was observed many times. V usage is TRBV7-2 and J usage is TRBJ1-2; D is uncertain. The germline V and J ends were trimmed by 2 bases and 3 bases, with 4 bases remaining between them. CDR3 length equals 12 residues. Germline lookup yields CDR1 SGHTA and CDR2 FQGNSA. The CDR3 bases are TGTGCCAGCAGCTTATTTGACTATGGCTACACCTTC. It encodes CASSLFDYGYTF.

V gene TRBV19 combines with J gene TRBJ2-1; TRBD1 or TRBD2 may be the D gene (5 bases each). Germline V CDR1 and CDR2: LNHDA, SQIVND (reference sequence). The CDR3 is 16 residues long. V was trimmed by 2 bases and J by 0 bases, leaving 11 bases between them. CDR3 DNA: TGTGCCAGTAGTATAACCCCAGGGAGCTCCTACAATGAGCAGTTCTTC. Amino acids: CASSITPGSSYNEQFF.

The chain is built from TRBV6-5 and TRBJ2-5, with TRBD2 as a possible D gene (5 bases). The V gene lost 0 bases and the J gene lost 7 bases, with 18 bases spanning the gap. The CDR3 runs 16 residues. Germline assignment: CDR1 MNHEY and CDR2 SVGAGI. CDR3 protein: CASSYSFGLTLGTQYF. CDR3 nucleotides: TGTGCCAGCAGTTACTCGTTCGGACTGACCCTGGGGACCCAGTACTTC.

This clonotype appeared many times. V gene TRBV6-5 combines with J gene TRBJ1-5; possibly TRBD1 for D (5 bases). Germline V gives CDR1 MNHEY, CDR2 SVGAGI. This CDR3 spans 13 amino acids. V was pared by 2 bases and J by 10 bases, with 12 bases between. The CDR3 here is CASSYGGMGPQHF. The CDR3, as DNA: TGTGCCAGCAGTTACGGGGGGATGGGACCCCAGCATTTT.

This clonotype was recorded at least ten times. The V gene is TRBV7-9, the J gene TRBJ1-4, with D unclear. Germline CDR1 reads SEHNR; CDR2 reads FQNEAQ (reference sequence). The V end lost 7 bases, the J end lost 6 bases, and 3 bases lay between the germline ends. CDR3 length: 10 residues. The CDR3 region has the DNA TGTGCCAGCAACGATGAAAAACTGTTTTTT. This translates into CASNDEKLFF.

This clonotype was observed a few times. The chain employs TRBV5-1 and TRBJ1-3; maybe TRBD1 (5 bases). V was trimmed by 2 bases and J by 6 bases, leaving 15 bases between them. Germline V gene lookup returns CDR1 SGHRS and CDR2 YFSETQ. The CDR3 extends over 15 amino acids. The CDR3 protein is CASSFRDFTLNTIYF. The CDR3 bases are TGCGCCAGCAGCTTCCGGGACTTTACCCTAAACACCATATATTTT.

This clonotype was counted many times. The rearrangement uses TRBV12-3 or TRBV12-4 and TRBJ1-2, with D perhaps TRBD1 (6 bases). Trimming took off 5 bases at V and 4 bases at J, with 11 bases between the two ends. This CDR3 has 13 amino acids. CDR3 sequence reads: CASSRQEGYGYTF. CDR3 sequence (DNA): TGTGCCAGCAGTAGACAGGAGGGCTATGGCTACACCTTC.

The chain combines TRBV2 with TRBJ2-5, with TRBD1 as a possible D gene (5 bases). The V end was cut by 5 bases, the J end by 2 bases, with 15 bases between. Germline loops: CDR1 SNHLY, CDR2 FYNNEI. The CDR3 length is 15 residues. CDR3 amino acids: CASSIEARTQETQYF. Here the CDR3 DNA reads TGTGCCAGCAGTATTGAGGCTAGGACACAAGAGACCCAGTACTTC.

The CDR3 sequence: CASSSGRSPGLAGGLWYNEQFF. Here the CDR3 DNA reads TGTGCCAGCAGCTCAGGACGGTCTCCGGGACTAGCGGGGGGGCTGTGGTACAATGAGCAGTTCTTC. This chain connects TRBV11-1 to TRBJ2-1; 16 nucleotides line up with TRBD2. This CDR3 has 22 amino acids. The germline V gene encodes CDR1 SGHAT and CDR2 FQDESV (reference sequence). Losses at the gene ends were 4 bases for V and 4 bases for J; bases not matched to a gene: 19.

In this sample, this clonotype turned up many times. CDR3: CASTPAGARGPQHF. CDR3 nucleotide sequence: TGTGCCAGCACCCCGGCCGGGGCCCGGGGACCCCAGCATTTT. The J gene is TRBJ1-5, the V gene TRBV6-6; D possibly corresponds to TRBD1 (5 bases). Germline lookup yields CDR1 MNHNY and CDR2 SVGAGI (reference sequence). The V and J ends lost 7 bases and 10 bases respectively, with 20 bases between them. CDR3 length: 14 residues.

V is TRBV20-1 and J is TRBJ2-7; 10 bases align to TRBD1. CDR1 DFQATT and CDR2 SNEGSKA come from the germline V gene (reference sequence). The CDR3 is 14 amino acids. V shed 6 bases, J shed 6 bases, and the junction held 11 bases outside the gene matches. CDR3 in amino acids: CSATPGTGDPEQYF. The CDR3 nucleotides are TGCAGTGCCACGCCTGGGACAGGGGATCCCGAGCAGTACTTC.

This clonotype has just a few counts. The chain couples TRBV9 to TRBJ2-7; D call uncertain. CDR1 SGDLS and CDR2 YYNGEE come from the germline V gene. Trimming stripped 1 base from V and 5 bases from J, with 10 bases between. The CDR3 covers 13 residues. The CDR3 loop reads CASSVNQENEQYF. In DNA form, the CDR3 reads TGTGCCAGCAGCGTAAACCAAGAAAACGAGCAGTACTTC.

This clonotype was counted ten times or more. The chain links TRBV27 to TRBJ1-4; no firm D call. The CDR3 is 15 residues long. Per germline, CDR1 MNHEY and CDR2 SMNVEV (reference sequence). V was pared by 5 bases and J by 8 bases, with 18 bases between. CDR3 region: CASSRRAGVGEKLFF. The CDR3 nucleotides are TGTGCCAGCAGTCGACGGGCTGGGGTGGGCGAAAAACTGTTTTTT.

This clonotype has at least ten counts. The gene calls are TRBV5-6 and TRBJ1-1; D uncertain. Trimming removed 2 bases from V and 1 base from J, with 6 bases in between. The CDR3 consists of 13 residues. The V gene's germline CDR1 is SGHDT and CDR2 YYEEEE. The CDR3, as DNA: TGTGCCAGCAGCTTCGCAGGGAACACTGAAGCTTTCTTT. Residues: CASSFAGNTEAFF. Full variable domain (missing parts from reference TRBV5-6 and TRBJ1-1): DAGVTQSPTHLIKTRGQQVTLRCSPKSGHDTVSWYQQALGQGPQFIFQYYEEEERQRGNFPDRFSGHQFPNYSSELNVNALLLGDSALYLCASSFAGNTEAFFGQGTRLTVV.

This clonotype appeared a few times. CDR3 in amino acids: CASSLSPVLDGYTF. CDR3 DNA sequence: TGTGCCAGCAGTTTATCACCAGTTTTGGATGGCTACACCTTC. The chain joins TRBV27 to TRBJ1-2, with D unresolved. The CDR3 covers 14 residues. Germline CDR1 and CDR2: MNHEY and SMNVEV (reference sequence). V lost 0 bases, J lost 6 bases, and 11 bases lay in between.

This clonotype has at least ten counts. The V gene is TRBV4-2, the J gene TRBJ1-4, with no clear D. Germline V gene data show CDR1 as LGHNA and CDR2 as YNFKEQ. Trimming pared 0 bases from V and 0 bases from J, leaving 5 bases between. There are 15 residues in the CDR3. CDR3 bases: TGTGCCAGCAGCCAAGAACTGGCAACTAATGAAAAACTGTTTTTT. Residues: CASSQELATNEKLFF.